Listed below are T cell receptor beta chains from one sample, sequenced in a study of shared clonotypes between healthy human individuals. Using immunoSEQ multiplex PCR, the repertoire was profiled, and TCRdb retains in-frame clones only, with some absent. The sample holds some 2,000,000 clones; approximately 96% are singletons and the top ten take around 0.13%. The sample consisted of naive CD4+ T cells sorted from blood. The receptors were gathered from a man aged 18 to 30 in good health. CDR3s include the opening cysteine and the closing phenylalanine or tryptophan. The order of the fields is CDR3 DNA, CDR3 protein, clone size, V gene, D gene, J gene. A D gene is named only where the DNA matches it firmly. Clone sizes are given selectively: once, few, many, or a class where the clone is expanded.

CDR3 DNA: TGTGCCAGCTCACCCCAGGGGGCGTCGATGCCTGAAGCTTTCTTT
CDR3 protein: CASSPQGASMPEAFF
clone size: NA
V gene: TRBV18
D gene: TRBD1
J gene: TRBJ1-1

CDR3 DNA: TGTGCCAGCAGCCCCAGTGGAGGACAAGAGACCCAGTACTTC
CDR3 protein: CASSPSGGQETQYF
clone size: NA
V gene: TRBV7-3
D gene: NA
J gene: TRBJ2-5

CDR3 DNA: TGTGCCAGCAGCCAAGACAATGAGCAGTTCTTC
CDR3 protein: CASSQDNEQFF
clone size: NA
V gene: TRBV11-3
D gene: NA
J gene: TRBJ2-1

CDR3 DNA: TGTGCCAGTAGTATAGCCGATTATAGCAATCAGCCCCAGCATTTT
CDR3 protein: CASSIADYSNQPQHF
clone size: few
V gene: TRBV19
D gene: NA
J gene: TRBJ1-5

CDR3 DNA: TGCGCCAGCTCCGGGGGCTCTGGGGCCAACGTCCTGACTTTC
CDR3 protein: CASSGGSGANVLTF
clone size: NA
V gene: TRBV5-1
D gene: NA
J gene: TRBJ2-6

CDR3 DNA: TGTGCCAGCTCCGTGGGCGCGGGCGGGGAGCTGTTTTTT
CDR3 protein: CASSVGAGGELFF
clone size: NA
V gene: TRBV6-5
D gene: NA
J gene: TRBJ2-2

CDR3 DNA: TGTGCCAGTACGTCAGGAGACTCTGGAAACACCATATATTTT
CDR3 protein: CASTSGDSGNTIYF
clone size: NA
V gene: TRBV19
D gene: NA
J gene: TRBJ1-3

CDR3 DNA: TGTGCCAGCAGCATACTAGCGGGAAGCACAGATACGCAGTATTTT
CDR3 protein: CASSILAGSTDTQYF
clone size: NA
V gene: TRBV7-9
D gene: TRBD2
J gene: TRBJ2-3

CDR3 DNA: TGCGCCAGCAGCCAAGAGGCGGGAGGGTTTTACAATGAGCAGTTCTTC
CDR3 protein: CASSQEAGGFYNEQFF
clone size: NA
V gene: TRBV4-3
D gene: TRBD2
J gene: TRBJ2-1

CDR3 DNA: TGTGCCTGGACCAGGGACAGGGCGACCGGGAAGCTGTTTTTT
CDR3 protein: CAWTRDRATGKLFF
clone size: NA
V gene: TRBV30
D gene: TRBD1
J gene: TRBJ2-2